The next 8 T cell receptor beta chains were all read from a single sample in a study of T cells in narcolepsy. Only in-frame clones appear in the TCRdb table, and some are missing; sequencing was by immunoSEQ multiplex PCR. This table has 27,000 or so clones, roughly nine tenths appearing once. The sample comprised CD45RA- memory CD4+ T cells from PBMCs. These receptors were taken from a human donor with narcolepsy.

The chain joins TRBV5-1 to TRBJ2-5, with 8 bases aligning to TRBD2. Germline V gene sequence: CDR1 SGHRS, CDR2 YFSETQ. Unmatched junction bases numbered 9, after V lost 4 bases and J lost 7 bases. CDR3 length: 14 residues. The CDR3 DNA reads as TGCGCCAGCAGCCCTGACCCCGGGGGGGGGACCCAGTACTTC. Translated, it gives CASSPDPGGGTQYF.

This clone was found a few times. This sequence joins TRBV19 and TRBJ1-2; 12 bases align to TRBD1. V was clipped by 5 bases and J by 4 bases; unmatched bases: 8. CDR3 size: 16 residues. CDR1 is LNHDA, CDR2 SQIVND, per germline (reference sequence). DNA for the CDR3: TGTGCCAGTAGTCGGGACAGGGGGCCAGGTGGCTATGGCTACACCTTC. Encoded protein: CASSRDRGPGGYGYTF.

The rearrangement uses TRBV29-1 and TRBJ2-2; D may be TRBD1 (5 bases). V was cut by 7 bases and J by 8 bases, with 17 bases left in between. Germline V gene lookup returns CDR1 SQVTM and CDR2 ANQGSEA. The length of the CDR3 is 13 residues. CDR3: CSASTVPAGELFF. The DNA for the CDR3 is TGCAGCGCCTCGACAGTACCCGCGGGGGAGCTGTTTTTT.

The rearrangement joins TRBV28 to TRBJ1-5, with D maybe TRBD1 (5 bases). V lost 10 bases, J lost 6 bases, and 19 bases lay in between. This CDR3 has 14 residues. CDR1 is MDHEN, CDR2 SYDVKM, per germline. For the CDR3, the DNA is TGTGCCACGCTAGTAGGACACCTAAGTCAGCCCCAGCATTTT. It yields the protein CATLVGHLSQPQHF.

The rearrangement uses TRBV2 and TRBJ2-2, with D possibly matching TRBD1 (5 bases). CDR1 is SNHLY, CDR2 FYNNEI, per germline. The CDR3 totals 16 residues. Trimming took off 6 bases at V and 1 base at J, with 15 bases between the two ends. Here the CDR3 reads CASRKGLTVNTGELFF. In DNA, the CDR3 is TGTGCCAGCAGAAAAGGGCTGACAGTGAACACCGGGGAGCTGTTTTTT.

The V and J genes are TRBV27 and TRBJ1-1, with D perhaps TRBD1 (5 bases). CDR1 MNHEY and CDR2 SMNVEV come from the germline V gene (reference sequence). V dropped 2 bases and J dropped 1 base, with 8 bases sitting between them. CDR3 size: 14 residues. In DNA, the CDR3 is TGTGCCAGCAGTTTAGGGACGGCGAACACTGAAGCTTTCTTT. Amino acid sequence: CASSLGTANTEAFF.

The chain has TRBV28 and TRBJ2-4; D might be TRBD1 (6 bases). V was cut by 6 bases and J by 0 bases, with 15 bases left in between. The CDR3 runs 16 residues. Germline CDR1 MDHEN, CDR2 SYDVKM. As DNA, the CDR3 is TGTGCCAGCAGACCCCAGACAGGCGGAGCCAAAAACATTCAGTACTTC. Translated: CASRPQTGGAKNIQYF.

The chain joins TRBV7-9 to TRBJ1-1; possible D gene TRBD1, 6 bases. The CDR3 has 13 amino acids. CDR1 is SEHNR, CDR2 FQNEAQ, per germline (reference sequence). The V end was cut by 4 bases, the J end by 4 bases, with 10 bases between. The CDR3 protein is CASSSNRATEAFF. The CDR3 nucleotides read TGTGCCAGCAGCTCGAACAGGGCCACTGAAGCTTTCTTT.